This T cell receptor (beta chain) was recorded in a study of tumor and adjacent non-tumor tissue in lung cancer. Study results and limitations: Tumor TCR diversity, when higher, was linked to shorter survival. TCR diversity was significantly greater in tumor than normal lung tissue.

Three rounds of nested PCR, following a modified ARM-PCR protocol, produced the TCRbeta library. Each CDR3 protein gets one entry after TCRdb re-called the multiplex PCR reads with MiXCR. The table lists tens of thousands of distinct CDR3 sequences, more than 55% of them singletons. This clonotype was picked up many times. The antigen is undetermined. V lost 5 bases and J lost 1; bases outside the gene matches: 7. The V gene's germline CDR1 is MDHEN and CDR2 SYDVKM. The CDR3 contains 16 residues. The template was RNA from unsorted bulk tissue. This non-tumor lung sample came from over 3 cm beyond the tumor edge. Chemotherapy-naive patients with new lung cancer underwent thoracic surgery in China, August–November 2014.

The material sequenced was distant non-tumor lung tissue. The V and J genes are TRBV28 and TRBJ1-5, with 8 bases that match TRBD1. The TCR sequence derives from a man between 65 and 85 years old with non-small cell lung cancer. The CDR3 DNA reads TGTGCCAGCAGTACGACAGGGGACGGAAGCAATCAGCCCCAGCATTTT. It encodes CASSTTGDGSNQPQHF.